The TCR beta chain described here comes from a study of blood T cell repertoires in COVID-19. This clone showed up just once. Sequencing was performed with immunoSEQ multiplex PCR; in TCRdb, only in-frame clones are kept and a portion is missing. The data hold 50,000 to 60,000 clones, with approximately 85% observed a single time. Germline assignment: CDR1 SGHDT and CDR2 YYEEEE. Deletions cut 0 bases from V and 2 bases from J, with 15 bases between. The CDR3 loop spans 17 amino acids. The origin of this receptor is a human donor in a cohort sampled during active COVID-19. The genes are TRBV5-6 and TRBJ1-5; D remains unclear. Sequences were obtained from peripheral blood. The CDR3 spells CASSLGAGGGGNQPQHF. CDR3 nucleotides: TGTGCCAGCAGCTTGGGTGCAGGAGGCGGCGGCAATCAGCCCCAGCATTTT.